This T cell receptor (beta chain) was recorded in a study of blood T cell repertoires in COVID-19. The CDR3 contains 15 residues. CDR1 and CDR2 from the germline V gene are MNHNY and SVGAGI (reference sequence). The J segment lost 7 bases and the V segment lost 7 bases, leaving 14 bases of the junction unmatched. The method was immunoSEQ multiplex PCR; TCRdb's version includes in-frame clones alone and lacks a portion of them. The table shows 110,000 to 150,000 clones, with approximately 90% occurring only once. V is TRBV6-6 and J is TRBJ1-2, with TRBD1 matching over 8 bases. The specimen was peripheral blood. The source of this sequence is a man between 60 and 75 years old with active or convalescent COVID-19. This chain's CDR3 is CASTTLSQGAGGYTF. CDR3 DNA: TGTGCCAGCACGACGTTGTCCCAGGGGGCGGGTGGCTACACCTTC.